A selection of T cell receptor beta chains follows, all from one sample in a study of metastatic and nonmetastatic thyroid tumors. TCRdb re-called clones from the PCR reads using MiXCR. The table lists 15,000 to 17,000 clones, approximately 23% of them singletons. The sequencing sample was made of tumor tissue. Every receptor here comes from a female donor with papillary thyroid cancer or a benign thyroid nodule (not recorded which). Some clones in this sample may be carry-over from other donors' samples. Both conserved end residues are part of each CDR3. The D gene is left open where the match is weak. Rows give clone size only sometimes, using once, few, many, or a class for an expanded clone.

>many|.|TRBV5-8|TRBJ1-2
TGTGCCAGCAGCTTCTCTGGGGCTGGCTACACCTTC
CASSFSGAGYTF
>.|.|TRBV6-1|TRBJ1-1
TGTGCCAGCAGAGTAGGACAGAGGGGCAAAGCTTTCTTT
CASRVGQRGKAFF
>.|.|TRBV9|TRBJ1-1
TGTGCCAGCGGCCAGGGGAGCACTGAAGCTTTCTTT
CASGQGSTEAFF
>many|.|TRBV20-1|TRBJ2-7
TGCAGGGGAAAGGGAAGATGCGAGCAGTACTTC
CRGKGRCEQYF
>many|TRBD1|TRBV9|TRBJ2-2
TGTGCCAGCAGCGTAGCTTATACAGGGGGCGGGGAGCTGTTTTTT
CASSVAYTGGGELFF
>many|TRBD1|TRBV20-1|TRBJ1-1
TGCAGCCGGACAGGGCTTCTGAACACTGAAGCTTTCTTT
CSRTGLLNTEAFF
>.|.|TRBV24-1|TRBJ1-3
TGTGCCACCAGTGATAGCACCAGGGGAAACACCATATATTTT
CATSDSTRGNTIYF
>many|.|TRBV27|TRBJ1-6
TGTGCCAGCAGTTGGTACCACAGCCATTCACCCCTCCACTTT
CASSWYHSHSPLHF
>many|TRBD2|TRBV2|TRBJ2-1
TGTGCCAGCAGTGAAACCGGGAGGGCCGACTATGAGCAGTTCTTC
CASSETGRADYEQFF
>few|.|TRBV6-5|TRBJ2-7
TGTGCCAGCAGTCACGACAGCAGCTACGAGCAGTACTTC
CASSHDSSYEQYF
>many|.|TRBV7-9|TRBJ2-1
TGTGCCAGCAGCTTAGCACGGGGGAGGGGGCACAATGAGCAGTTCTTC
CASSLARGRGHNEQFF
>few|.|TRBV6-1|TRBJ2-5
TGTGCCAGCAGTGCCGGGACTTACCAAGAGACCCAGTACTTC
CASSAGTYQETQYF
>.|.|TRBV11-2|TRBJ2-7
TGTGCCAGCAGCAGGGTATCCTCCTCCTACGAGCAGTACTTC
CASSRVSSSYEQYF
>many|TRBD1|TRBV6-2/TRBV6-3|TRBJ1-5
TGTGCCAGCAGTTCGGGACAGGGGGCGTTTAGAGGTCAGCCCCAGCATTTT
CASSSGQGAFRGQPQHF
>medium-sized|.|TRBV3-1|TRBJ1-5
TGTGCCAGCAGCCAAGGGCGGACCTCCAATCAGCCCCAGCATTTT
CASSQGRTSNQPQHF
>many|.|TRBV7-9|TRBJ2-4
TGTGCCAGCAGCCCCACAGGGTGGGTCATTCAGTACTTC
CASSPTGWVIQYF
>many|.|TRBV28|TRBJ1-4
TGTGCCAGCAGTTCCGGGGAAAAACTGTTTTTT
CASSSGEKLFF
>medium-sized|.|TRBV27|TRBJ2-7
TGTGCCAGCAGACCCCGTTCCGCCAGCTCCTACGAGCAGTACTTC
CASRPRSASSYEQYF
>many|TRBD1|TRBV24-1|TRBJ1-2
TGTGCCACCAGTGAGGACACAGGGGACTATGGCTACACCTTC
CATSEDTGDYGYTF
>.|.|TRBV5-1|TRBJ2-1
TGCGCCAGCACCGGTAGGGGGGATGGCCGATACAATGAGCAGTTCTTC
CASTGRGDGRYNEQFF
>many|TRBD1|TRBV19|TRBJ1-5
TGTGCCAGCACCCCCGGACAGGGGCGTAGCAATCAGCCCCAGCATTTT
CASTPGQGRSNQPQHF
>many|.|TRBV12-3/TRBV12-4|TRBJ2-3
TGTGCCAGCAGTTCCTTCGCACAGGGAACAGATACGCAGTATTTT
CASSSFAQGTDTQYF
>many|.|TRBV2|TRBJ1-1
TGTGCCAGCAGCAGGGGAATGAACACTGAAGCTTTCTTT
CASSRGMNTEAFF
>few|.|TRBV5-1|TRBJ2-6
TGCGCCAGCAGCTACGGGGACTCTGGGGCCAACGTCCTGACTTTC
CASSYGDSGANVLTF
>many|.|TRBV10-3|TRBJ2-5
TGTGCCACCGGGGTCCAGCACGTCCAAGAGACCCAGTACTTC
CATGVQHVQETQYF
>medium-sized|TRBD1|TRBV12-3/TRBV12-4|TRBJ1-2
TGTGCCAGCAGTCCAAGGGACAGAATTAACTATGGCTACACCTTC
CASSPRDRINYGYTF
>few|TRBD1|TRBV19|TRBJ2-7
TGTGCCAGTAGAGAACAGGGGGAAAACTCCTACGAGCAGTACTTC
CASREQGENSYEQYF
>many|.|TRBV20-1|TRBJ2-7
TGCAGTGCTAGAATTGGGAGGCCACCCTACGAGCAGTACTTC
CSARIGRPPYEQYF
>medium-sized|.|TRBV6-1|TRBJ2-7
TGTGCCAGCAGTGAAGAGGACGGTAGTACCTACGAGCAGTACTTC
CASSEEDGSTYEQYF
>medium-sized|.|TRBV6-1|TRBJ2-7
TGTGCCAGCACCTCCTGGGGCGAGCAGTACTTC
CASTSWGEQYF
>.|TRBD2|TRBV6-1|TRBJ2-1
TGTGCCAGCAGCAGCGGGAAGGATTACAATGAGCAGTTCTTC
CASSSGKDYNEQFF
>medium-sized|TRBD2|TRBV20-1|TRBJ2-7
TGCAGTGCTAGGGGTGGGACTAGCGGGGGCCCGAGCTCCTACGAGCAGTACTTC
CSARGGTSGGPSSYEQYF
>many|.|TRBV5-5|TRBJ2-7
TGTGCCAGCAGCGTCACAGCCAAGGCCTACGAGCAGTACTTC
CASSVTAKAYEQYF
>medium-sized|TRBD1|TRBV27|TRBJ2-5
TGTGCCAGCAGTTTAGTAAGGTTCGGGGACAGGGGGCGAGAGACCCAGTACTTC
CASSLVRFGDRGRETQYF
>.|.|TRBV5-1|TRBJ1-1
TGCGCCAGCAGCTTGGACAGGGCTCTTGAAGCTTTCTTT
CASSLDRALEAFF
>few|TRBD1|TRBV27|TRBJ1-6
TGTGCCAGAAGGGAACCAGGGGGCTGGGTTTCAACCCTCCACTTT
CARREPGGWVSTLHF
>once|.|TRBV11-1|TRBJ1-5
TGTGTCAGCAGCTACTGGGGGCTTGGTGTAAATCAGCCCCAGCATTTT
CVSSYWGLGVNQPQHF
>few|TRBD1|TRBV12-3/TRBV12-4|TRBJ2-2
TGTGTCAGCAGACTACAGGGGTGGGTGACAGGGGAGCTGTTTTTT
CVSRLQGWVTGELFF
>many|TRBD2|TRBV4-2|TRBJ2-2
TGTGCCAGCAGCCCAGGCGTTGCGGGACTAGCGGGAAGAACCGGGGAGCTGTTTTTT
CASSPGVAGLAGRTGELFF
>medium-sized|.|TRBV3-1|TRBJ1-2
TGTGCCAGCAGCCAAGAAGGAGGAGGGGGCTACACCTTC
CASSQEGGGGYTF
>medium-sized|.|TRBV10-1|TRBJ1-2
TGCGCCAGCAGTGAAGCGGCAGACTATGGCTACACCTTC
CASSEAADYGYTF
>few|.|TRBV7-2|TRBJ1-2
TGTGCCAGCAGCTTACGTCCCAACCCCAACTATGGCTACACCTTC
CASSLRPNPNYGYTF
>many|.|TRBV28|TRBJ1-5
TGTGCCAGCAGTTTATTTGGGCCCAATCAGCCCCAGCATTTT
CASSLFGPNQPQHF
>few|.|TRBV6-5|TRBJ2-2
TGTGCCAGCAGTTACTTTGCGGGAAACACCGGGGAGCTGTTTTTT
CASSYFAGNTGELFF
>many|.|TRBV19|TRBJ1-2
TGTGCCAGTAGTATGATTCGAGAAGCCAACTATGGCTACACCTTC
CASSMIREANYGYTF
>many|TRBD2|TRBV2|TRBJ2-7
TGTGCCAGCAGAGCCCAGCGGGAGGGCCTCTACGAGCAGTACTTC
CASRAQREGLYEQYF
>many|.|TRBV7-8|TRBJ1-1
TGTGCCAGCACCCTCGGGACGGCGAACACTGAAGCTTTCTTT
CASTLGTANTEAFF
>medium-sized|.|TRBV3-1|TRBJ2-1
TGTGCCAGCAGCCGACCCGACTTCACCTCCTACAATGAGCAGTTCTTC
CASSRPDFTSYNEQFF